Below, 28 T cell receptor beta chains from the same sample are listed, as sequenced in a study of monozygotic twins with cystic fibrosis. The repertoire was sequenced with immunoSEQ multiplex PCR; TCRdb's copy has only in-frame clones and lacks some. This sample has 30,000 to 40,000 clones, with around nine tenths found just once. The specimen sequenced was blood. The receptor source for this set is a boy aged 2 to 10 with cystic fibrosis.

This clone has only one observation. The genes are TRBV30 and TRBJ1-2, with a tentative D call TRBD1 (5 bases). CDR1 and CDR2 from the germline V gene are GTSNPN and SVGIG (reference sequence). The CDR3 is 11 amino acids. Trimming cost V 3 bases and J 10 bases, with 12 bases left between them. CDR3 amino acids: CAWRGADPYTF. The CDR3 nucleotides read TGTGCCTGGAGAGGGGCAGACCCCTACACCTTC.

This chain uses TRBV9 with TRBJ2-5; the match to TRBD2 covers 13 bases. V gave up 0 bases and J gave up 5 bases; unmatched junction bases: 4. Germline values: CDR1 SGDLS, CDR2 YYNGEE. This CDR3 contains 16 residues. CDR3 in amino acids: CASSVGLAGGEETQYF. CDR3 nucleotides: TGTGCCAGCAGCGTAGGACTAGCGGGGGGTGAGGAGACCCAGTACTTC.

This chain uses TRBV19 with TRBJ1-2; no clear D gene. The germline V gene has CDR1 LNHDA and CDR2 SQIVND (reference sequence). V was trimmed by 7 bases and J by 0 bases, leaving 21 bases between them. The CDR3 is made up of 17 amino acids. CDR3 sequence: CASTPRGFNLANYGYTF. The CDR3 nucleotides read TGTGCCAGTACCCCACGAGGCTTTAATTTAGCTAACTATGGCTACACCTTC.

Here the CDR3 reads CASSVGDRGGTMNTEAFF. The CDR3 DNA reads TGTGCCAGCAGCGTAGGGGACAGGGGAGGTACCATGAACACTGAAGCTTTCTTT. The rearrangement joins TRBV9 to TRBJ1-1, with 10 bases that match TRBD1. The V segment lost 0 bases and the J segment 0 bases; nucleotides outside the gene matches: 8. This CDR3 spans 18 amino acids. The V gene's germline CDR1 is SGDLS and CDR2 YYNGEE.

This rearrangement joins TRBV2 to TRBJ2-6; a weak D match, TRBD1 (6 bases). The CDR3 covers 16 residues. V shed 4 bases and J shed 0 bases, with 10 bases lying between them. Per the germline V gene, CDR1 is SNHLY and CDR2 is FYNNEI. CDR3 DNA sequence: TGTGCCAGCAGTGGATACAGGGACTCTGGGGCCAACGTCCTGACTTTC. This encodes CASSGYRDSGANVLTF.

V and J are TRBV4-1 and TRBJ1-1; TRBD1 might be the D (5 bases). V gave up 4 bases and J gave up 2 bases, with 14 bases separating them. The CDR3 length is 15 residues. Germline values: CDR1 MGHRA, CDR2 YSYEKL. CDR3 coding DNA: TGCGCCAGCAGCCCCCAAGAAAGGGGCAACACTGAAGCTTTCTTT. Amino acid sequence: CASSPQERGNTEAFF.

V usage is TRBV5-1 and J usage is TRBJ2-5; 10 nucleotides line up with TRBD1. With V trimmed by 3 bases and J by 4 bases, 0 bases remained unmatched. The CDR3 contains 13 residues. Germline V gene lookup returns CDR1 SGHRS and CDR2 YFSETQ. Here the CDR3 DNA reads TGCGCCAGCAGCTGGGACAGGGGAGAGACCCAGTACTTC. Amino acid sequence: CASSWDRGETQYF.

The rearrangement uses TRBV19 and TRBJ1-2; the D is unclear. In germline, CDR1 is LNHDA, CDR2 SQIVND (reference sequence). Trimming shortened V by 3 bases and J by 2 bases, and 7 bases separated the two germline ends. The CDR3 consists of 13 residues. CDR3 protein: CASSIRRNYGYTF. The CDR3 DNA is TGTGCCAGTAGTATCCGACGGAACTATGGCTACACCTTC.

The chain couples TRBV11-2 to TRBJ2-7; 8 nucleotides line up with TRBD2. From germline, CDR1 is SGHAT and CDR2 FQNNGV. V was pared by 4 bases and J by 0 bases, with 8 bases of the junction left unmatched. The CDR3 runs to 16 residues. CDR3 coding DNA: TGTGCCAGCAGCTCTGTCGGGGGGGCTAGCTCCTACGAGCAGTACTTC. Translating gives CASSSVGGASSYEQYF.

J is TRBJ1-4 and V is TRBV7-3, with TRBD1 as a possible D gene (5 bases). There are 15 residues in the CDR3. Germline assignment: CDR1 SGHTA and CDR2 FQGTGA. With 6 bases removed from V and 4 bases from J, the gap between germline ends came to 15 bases. The CDR3 DNA reads as TGTGCCAGCAGTTACAACAGGAGGAGTAATGAAAAACTGTTTTTT. It is translated as CASSYNRRSNEKLFF.

The genes are TRBV10-3 and TRBJ1-2; tentative D call: TRBD1 (5 bases). This CDR3 has 13 amino acids. Trimming stripped 10 bases from V and 0 bases from J, with 12 bases between. CDR1 is ENHRY and CDR2 is SYGVKD in the germline V gene. The CDR3 protein is CATTDTTNYGYTF. For the CDR3, the DNA is TGTGCCACCACGGACACAACTAACTATGGCTACACCTTC.

The chain uses TRBV4-2 and TRBJ2-3, with D perhaps matching TRBD1 or TRBD2 (5 bases each). The germline CDR1 and CDR2 sequences are LGHNA and YNFKEQ. Deletions cut 0 bases from V and 2 bases from J, with 12 bases between. The CDR3 length is 16 residues. The CDR3 here is CASSQERRGATDTQYF. The CDR3 bases are TGTGCCAGCAGCCAAGAAAGGAGAGGGGCCACAGATACGCAGTATTTT.

J is TRBJ1-1 and V is TRBV7-8; D perhaps matches TRBD1 (6 bases). This CDR3 contains 16 residues. Trimming cost V 3 bases and J 4 bases, with 18 bases left between them. The germline V gene has CDR1 SGHVS and CDR2 FQNEAQ. The CDR3 is CASSLPGGGVGTEAFF. CDR3 nucleotide sequence: TGTGCCAGCAGCTTGCCTGGGGGGGGCGTCGGCACTGAAGCTTTCTTT.

This clone occurred a few times. This rearrangement joins TRBV6-5 to TRBJ1-6, with 7 positions matching TRBD1. Germline CDR1 and CDR2: MNHEY and SVGAGI. The CDR3 sequence is 16 residues long. V lost 1 base to trimming and J lost 0 bases; unmatched junction nucleotides: 0. The CDR3 sequence is CASSYWDSSYNSPLHF. The CDR3 DNA is TGTGCCAGCAGTTACTGGGACAGCTCCTATAATTCACCCCTCCACTTT.

The genes are TRBV5-4 and TRBJ2-5; a possible D gene is TRBD1 (5 bases). Trimming took 3 bases from V and 5 from J, leaving 20 bases between them. The CDR3 contains 16 residues. The germline CDR1 and CDR2 sequences are SGHNT and YYREEE (reference sequence). CDR3 residues: CASSSGYYRPGETQYF. The CDR3 bases are TGTGCCAGCAGCTCGGGCTATTACAGGCCCGGGGAGACCCAGTACTTC.

V is TRBV7-9 and J is TRBJ1-2; the D is unclear. From germline, CDR1 is SEHNR and CDR2 FQNEAQ (reference sequence). The V gene lost 0 bases and the J gene lost 7 bases, with 9 bases spanning the gap. The CDR3 is 13 residues long. CDR3 nucleotides: TGTGCCAGCAGCTTAGCCAGCCTCTCTGGCTACACCTTC. It yields the protein CASSLASLSGYTF. The complete variable domain, with remaining parts taken from reference TRBV7-9 and TRBJ1-2, reads DTGVSQNPRHKITKRGQNVTFRCDPISEHNRLYWYRQTLGQGPEFLTYFQNEAQLEKSRLLSDRFSAERPKGSFSTLEIQRTEQGDSAMYLCASSLASLSGYTFGSGTRLTVV.

V usage is TRBV6-5 and J usage is TRBJ2-4; possibly TRBD1 for D (5 bases). The CDR3 covers 15 residues. With 4 bases removed from V and 2 bases from J, the gap between germline ends came to 12 bases. Germline assignment: CDR1 MNHEY and CDR2 SVGAGI. CDR3 sequence reads: CASSSIDSTKNIQYF. The CDR3 DNA sequence: TGTGCCAGCAGTTCCATTGACAGTACCAAAAACATTCAGTACTTC.

The V and J genes are TRBV18 and TRBJ2-3; D gene uncertain. The CDR3 is 12 residues long. Trimming took 0 bases from V and 6 from J, leaving 4 bases between them. The germline gives CDR1 KGHSH, CDR2 LQKENI. The CDR3 loop is CASSPPGDTQYF. The DNA of the CDR3 is TGTGCCAGCTCACCACCTGGGGATACGCAGTATTTT. Complete variable domain (other parts from reference TRBV18 and TRBJ2-3): NAGVMQNPRHLVRRRGQEARLRCSPMKGHSHVYWYRQLPEEGLKFMVYLQKENIIDESGMPKERFSAEFPKEGPSILRIQQVVRGDSAAYFCASSPPGDTQYFGPGTRLTVL.

This chain connects TRBV18 to TRBJ2-5; the match to TRBD1 covers 8 bases. The trim removed 2 bases at V and 5 bases at J, leaving 10 bases unmatched. CDR3 size: 16 residues. CDR1 is KGHSH, CDR2 LQKENI, per germline. The DNA for the CDR3 is TGTGCCAGCTCACCAGGCGGACAGGGATTAGGGGAGACCCAGTACTTC. Residues: CASSPGGQGLGETQYF.

J is TRBJ1-2 and V is TRBV18; tentative D call: TRBD1 (5 bases). CDR3 length: 17 amino acids. Trimming took off 2 bases at V and 0 bases at J, with 16 bases between the two ends. The germline V gene has CDR1 KGHSH and CDR2 LQKENI. The CDR3 sequence is CASSPGGGHPANYGYTF. Here the CDR3 DNA reads TGTGCCAGCTCACCAGGCGGTGGACACCCTGCTAACTATGGCTACACCTTC.

J is TRBJ2-7 and V is TRBV5-1; 8 bases align to TRBD1. The CDR3 is made up of 14 amino acids. J was trimmed by 3 bases and V by 2 bases; bases with no gene match: 4. Germline CDR1 is SGHRS and CDR2 is YFSETQ. The CDR3 is CASSFQGTGYEQYF. In DNA, the CDR3 is TGCGCCAGCAGCTTCCAAGGGACAGGCTACGAGCAGTACTTC.

The genes are TRBV29-1 and TRBJ1-1, with TRBD1 matching 9 bases. The CDR3 covers 15 residues. Germline V gene data show CDR1 as SQVTM and CDR2 as ANQGSEA. V was clipped by 4 bases and J by 4 bases; unmatched bases: 10. The DNA of the CDR3 is TGCAGCGTTGGTTACAGGGGGCTTGTAACCACTGAAGCTTTCTTT. It translates to CSVGYRGLVTTEAFF.

The CDR3 nucleotides are TGTGCCAGCAGCTTAACCCTACAGGGGGCGTACGAGCAGTACTTC. Protein: CASSLTLQGAYEQYF. V and J are TRBV7-9 and TRBJ2-7; TRBD1 agrees at 9 bases. With 2 bases clipped from V and 4 bases from J, the junction kept 6 bases outside the gene matches. CDR1 and CDR2 from the germline V gene are SEHNR and FQNEAQ (reference sequence). CDR3 length: 15 amino acids.

The chain employs TRBV5-4 and TRBJ1-6; D might be TRBD1 (5 bases). Germline V gives CDR1 SGHNT, CDR2 YYREEE (reference sequence). Trimming took off 1 base at V and 7 bases at J, with 12 bases between the two ends. The CDR3 spans 15 residues. The chain's CDR3 is CASSLSAGPNSPLHF. Written as DNA, the CDR3 is TGTGCCAGCAGCTTGAGTGCGGGACCCAATTCACCCCTCCACTTT.

V gene TRBV19 combines with J gene TRBJ1-3; D is possibly TRBD1 (5 bases). The CDR3 runs 13 residues. Trimming left V 5 bases short and J 2 bases short, with 7 bases between. The germline V gene has CDR1 LNHDA and CDR2 SQIVND (reference sequence). This CDR3 reads CASSQGAGNTIYF. In DNA, the CDR3 is TGTGCCAGTAGTCAAGGGGCTGGAAACACCATATATTTT.

V is TRBV6-5 and J is TRBJ2-1; D is ambiguous. The V gene's germline CDR1 is MNHEY and CDR2 SVGAGI. The CDR3 consists of 13 residues. The V end was cut by 1 base, the J end by 5 bases, with 6 bases between. CDR3: CASSYYENNEQFF. DNA for the CDR3: TGTGCCAGCAGTTACTACGAGAACAATGAGCAGTTCTTC.

The CDR3 coding sequence is TGTGCCAGCAGCCCCGAGGGTGGGCTGGGGGACTACGAGCAGTACTTC. This gives the protein CASSPEGGLGDYEQYF. The chain uses TRBV5-4 and TRBJ2-7; D is tentatively TRBD1 or TRBD2 (5 bases each). The CDR3 runs to 16 residues. CDR1 and CDR2 from the germline V gene are SGHNT and YYREEE (reference sequence). V gave up 4 bases and J gave up 3 bases, with 20 bases separating them.

This clone was found a few times. This chain connects TRBV2 to TRBJ1-5; tentatively, D is TRBD1 (5 bases). V lost 6 bases and J 8 bases, leaving 20 bases between the germline ends. Germline V CDR1 and CDR2: SNHLY, FYNNEI. This CDR3 is built from 15 residues. CDR3 nucleotides: TGTGCCAGCAGAGACGAAGGGACGCAATTGAAGCCCCAGCATTTT. It yields the protein CASRDEGTQLKPQHF.